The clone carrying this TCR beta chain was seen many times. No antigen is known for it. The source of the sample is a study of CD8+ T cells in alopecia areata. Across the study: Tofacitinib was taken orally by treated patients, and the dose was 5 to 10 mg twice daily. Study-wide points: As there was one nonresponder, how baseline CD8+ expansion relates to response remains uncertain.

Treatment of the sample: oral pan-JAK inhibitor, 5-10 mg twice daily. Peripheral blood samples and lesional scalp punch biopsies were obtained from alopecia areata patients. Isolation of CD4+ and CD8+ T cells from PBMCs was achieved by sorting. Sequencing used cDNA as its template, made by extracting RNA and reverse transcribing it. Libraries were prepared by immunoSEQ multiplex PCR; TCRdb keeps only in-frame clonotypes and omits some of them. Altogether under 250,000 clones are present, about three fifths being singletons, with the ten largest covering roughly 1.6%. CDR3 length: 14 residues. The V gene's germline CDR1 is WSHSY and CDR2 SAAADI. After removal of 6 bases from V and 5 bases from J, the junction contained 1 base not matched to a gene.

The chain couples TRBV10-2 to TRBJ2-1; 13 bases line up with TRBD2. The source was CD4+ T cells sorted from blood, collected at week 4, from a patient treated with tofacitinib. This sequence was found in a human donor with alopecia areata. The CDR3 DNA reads TGCGCCAGCAGGGGACTAGCGGGGCACAATGAGCAGTTCTTC. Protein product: CASRGLAGHNEQFF.